This record covers a single T cell receptor (beta chain). Its target is unknown. This sample is drawn from a study of vaccination and CD4 T cells after COVID-19. The CDR3 extends over 13 amino acids. Germline V gives CDR1 SGHTA, CDR2 FQGNSA. Trimming shortened V by 6 bases and J by 5 bases, and 13 bases separated the two germline ends. Treatment of the sample: approximately nine-day PBMC culture with coronavirus spike peptide pools or control peptides (ViraFEST assay). The Oncomine TCR Beta short-read assay was what sequenced the DNA obtained from cultured CD4+ T cells. TCRdb redid the calling of the PCR reads with MiXCR, one entry per CDR3 protein. The data contain 20,000 to 25,000 distinct CDR3 sequences, around 50% of them singletons.

The sequence came from a human donor who had recovered from COVID-19. The sample was CD4+ T cells from blood, cultured in vitro. V is TRBV7-2 and J is TRBJ2-5; D possibly corresponds to TRBD1 (5 bases). The CDR3 loop reads CASRPGFWETQYF. The CDR3 nucleotides are TGTGCCAGCAGACCAGGGTTCTGGGAGACCCAGTACTTC.